The 24 T cell receptor beta chains presented below share a single source sample, sequenced in a study of cytomegalovirus exposure and HLA in healthy donors. Produced via immunoSEQ multiplex PCR; TCRdb's table is partial and in-frame only. The sample gives over 250,000 clones, roughly 87% of which show up once; 0.95% to 1.5% is in the top ten. Sequenced material: PBMCs. Receptors were obtained from a woman in her twenties or thirties in good health and CMV-seropositive.

V is TRBV5-1 and J is TRBJ2-2; no reliable D call. Germline CDR1 is SGHRS and CDR2 is YFSETQ. This CDR3 region has 11 residues. Trimming took 1 base from V and 8 from J, leaving 3 bases between them. CDR3 sequence: CASSLLGELFF. The CDR3 DNA is TGCGCCAGCAGCTTGCTGGGGGAGCTGTTTTTT.

The chain uses TRBV11-2 and TRBJ2-4, with D possibly being TRBD1 (6 bases). The CDR3 covers 14 residues. Trimming took off 5 bases at V and 3 bases at J, with 11 bases between the two ends. CDR1 is SGHAT and CDR2 is FQNNGV in the germline V gene. The CDR3 DNA is TGTGCCAGCAGCCAACAGGGTAGCAAAAACATTCAGTACTTC. Protein product: CASSQQGSKNIQYF.

This clone has only one observation. CDR3 amino acids: CASRAHDRGEGYTF. The CDR3 DNA is TGTGCCAGTAGGGCCCATGACAGGGGTGAAGGCTACACCTTC. The chain employs TRBV19 and TRBJ1-2, with TRBD1 identical over 8 bases. Germline loops: CDR1 LNHDA, CDR2 SQIVND (reference sequence). The CDR3 is made up of 14 amino acids. V dropped 6 bases and J dropped 8; count of bases not matched to a gene: 11.

This chain joins TRBV7-6 and TRBJ2-7; 10 bases are a match to TRBD2. This CDR3 has 13 amino acids. The V segment lost 8 bases and the J segment 4 bases; nucleotides outside the gene matches: 5. Germline CDR1 is SGHVS and CDR2 is FNYEAQ. This CDR3 reads CASSSGGLYEQYF. As DNA, the CDR3 is TGTGCCAGCTCTAGCGGGGGTCTGTACGAGCAGTACTTC. Full variable domain (missing parts from reference TRBV7-6 and TRBJ2-7): GAGVSQSPRYKVTKRGQDVALRCDPISGHVSLYWYRQALGQGPEFLTYFNYEAQQDKSGLPNDRFSAERPEGSISTLTIQRTEQRDSAMYRCASSSGGLYEQYFGPGTRLTVT.

The chain carries TRBV2 and TRBJ1-2, with TRBD1 identical over 7 bases. Trimming removed 9 bases from V and 3 bases from J; junction bases left unmatched: 4. The CDR3 covers 12 residues. Germline V gene sequence: CDR1 SNHLY, CDR2 FYNNEI. CDR3 in DNA: TGTGCCAGTGGACAGGTTTACTATGGCTACACCTTC. This codes for CASGQVYYGYTF.

The chain combines TRBV6-1 with TRBJ2-3, with D perhaps assigned TRBD1 or TRBD2 (5 bases each). CDR1 MNHNS and CDR2 SASEGT come from the germline V gene. V shed 0 bases and J shed 0 bases, with 10 bases lying between them. The CDR3 extends over 16 amino acids. The CDR3 region has the DNA TGTGCCAGCAGTGAAGCGGGGGTCCCCAGCACAGATACGCAGTATTTT. This encodes CASSEAGVPSTDTQYF.

The V call is TRBV6-5, the J call TRBJ1-4; a weak D match, TRBD1 (6 bases). The CDR3 extends over 15 amino acids. Germline CDR1 and CDR2: MNHEY and SVGAGI. Trimming stripped 8 bases from V and 4 bases from J, with 17 bases between. CDR3 protein: CASPGGRLLNEKLFF. CDR3 in DNA: TGTGCCAGCCCTGGGGGGCGCTTACTTAATGAAAAACTGTTTTTT.

This sequence joins TRBV9 and TRBJ2-7; TRBD1 matches at 9 bases. This CDR3 spans 16 amino acids. V lost 2 bases and J lost 2; bases outside the gene matches: 8. Germline CDR1 is SGDLS and CDR2 is YYNGEE. CDR3 coding DNA: TGTGCCAGCAGCGTCGGGGCGGACAGGGGAACCTACGAGCAGTACTTC. Its translation: CASSVGADRGTYEQYF.

The chain has TRBV5-6 and TRBJ1-2; D ambiguous. The CDR3 runs to 11 residues. V was trimmed by 0 bases and J by 8 bases, leaving 5 bases between them. The V gene's germline CDR1 is SGHDT and CDR2 YYEEEE. The CDR3 loop is CASSLVLGYTF. The CDR3 region has the DNA TGTGCCAGCAGCTTGGTTTTGGGCTACACCTTC.

The CDR3 DNA reads TGTGCCAGCAGCCCACGGACGGGAGGCTACACCTTC. Translated, it gives CASSPRTGGYTF. The chain couples TRBV7-9 to TRBJ1-2; D not resolved. V gave up 5 bases and J gave up 8 bases, with 12 bases separating them. Looked up from germline, CDR1 is SEHNR and CDR2 is FQNEAQ (reference sequence). The CDR3 is 12 amino acids.

The chain couples TRBV2 to TRBJ2-5; 8 nucleotides agree with TRBD2. The germline CDR1 and CDR2 sequences are SNHLY and FYNNEI. The CDR3 is 15 residues long. V dropped 8 bases and J dropped 1; count of bases not matched to a gene: 9. The CDR3 here is CASSGVAGPQETQYF. CDR3 sequence (DNA): TGTGCCAGCTCAGGGGTAGCGGGACCCCAAGAGACCCAGTACTTC.

The J gene is TRBJ1-5, the V gene TRBV12-5, with D unclear. Trimming shortened V by 1 base and J by 3 bases, and 4 bases separated the two germline ends. Germline lookup yields CDR1 LGHNT and CDR2 FRNRAP. The CDR3 extends over 13 amino acids. Written as DNA, the CDR3 is TGTGCTAGTGGTTTGGGGGACAATCAGCCCCAGCATTTT. Protein: CASGLGDNQPQHF.

V usage is TRBV27 and J usage is TRBJ2-1; 8 bases align to TRBD1. The J segment lost 5 bases and the V segment lost 4 bases, leaving 4 bases of the junction unmatched. This CDR3 has 14 residues. CDR1 and CDR2 (germline): MNHEY, SMNVEV (reference sequence). The CDR3 sequence is CASSSRDRNNEQFF. The CDR3 DNA is TGTGCCAGCAGTTCAAGGGACAGGAACAATGAGCAGTTCTTC.

This chain uses TRBV5-4 with TRBJ2-3, with a possible D match to TRBD2 (7 bases). CDR3 length: 15 amino acids. V was clipped by 4 bases and J by 4 bases, with 16 bases between them. The germline V gene encodes CDR1 SGHNT and CDR2 YYREEE (reference sequence). The CDR3 reads CASSPRGGGADTQYF. For the CDR3, the DNA is TGTGCCAGCAGCCCTAGAGGCGGGGGCGCAGATACGCAGTATTTT. Full variable domain (missing parts from reference TRBV5-4 and TRBJ2-3): ETGVTQSPTHLIKTRGQQVTLRCSSQSGHNTVSWYQQALGQGPQFIFQYYREEENGRGNFPPRFSGLQFPNYSSELNVNALELDDSALYLCASSPRGGGADTQYFGPGTRLTVL.

V gene TRBV11-2 combines with J gene TRBJ2-5; D remains unclear. The V gene's germline CDR1 is SGHAT and CDR2 FQNNGV. V was trimmed by 5 bases and J by 5 bases, leaving 18 bases between them. The CDR3 loop spans 15 amino acids. The CDR3 here is CASSPRTSRLETQYF. CDR3 sequence (DNA): TGTGCCAGCAGCCCCCGGACCTCGCGGTTGGAGACCCAGTACTTC.

This clone was recorded a few times. The chain uses TRBV6-5 and TRBJ1-2; D is undetermined. In germline, CDR1 is MNHEY, CDR2 SVGAGI. There are 13 residues in the CDR3. Trimming took 0 bases from V and 7 from J, leaving 9 bases between them. CDR3 in DNA: TGTGCCAGCAGTTACTCAAGAGGGAGTGGCTACACCTTC. It specifies CASSYSRGSGYTF.

The chain carries TRBV6-5 and TRBJ1-3, with a tentative D call TRBD1 (6 bases). With 6 bases removed from V and 4 bases from J, the gap between germline ends came to 16 bases. This CDR3 is 15 amino acids long. CDR1 is MNHEY and CDR2 is SVGAGI in the germline V gene. The CDR3 DNA is TGTGCCAGCAGCCGTCACAGGGCCGGGGGAAACACCATATATTTT. Translating it yields CASSRHRAGGNTIYF.

The gene calls are TRBV7-6 and TRBJ2-7, with D unresolved. There are 12 residues in the CDR3. Per the germline V gene, CDR1 is SGHVS and CDR2 is FNYEAQ. The V end lost 5 bases, the J end lost 6 bases, and 11 bases lay between the germline ends. As DNA, the CDR3 is TGTGCCAGCAGCATCTTATGGAGCGAGCAGTACTTC. Translating it yields CASSILWSEQYF. The variable domain in full, completed from reference TRBV7-6 and TRBJ2-7, reads GAGVSQSPRYKVTKRGQDVALRCDPISGHVSLYWYRQALGQGPEFLTYFNYEAQQDKSGLPNDRFSAERPEGSISTLTIQRTEQRDSAMYRCASSILWSEQYFGPGTRLTVT.

V usage is TRBV28 and J usage is TRBJ1-2, with 7 bases that match TRBD1. The V segment lost 4 bases and the J segment 1 base; nucleotides outside the gene matches: 21. Germline CDR1 is MDHEN and CDR2 is SYDVKM. The CDR3 is 20 residues long. CDR3 bases: TGTGCCAGCAGTTCCTCATACTGGGACAGCGGCCCTGAAATTAACTATGGCTACACCTTC. Amino acids: CASSSSYWDSGPEINYGYTF.

The chain has TRBV28 and TRBJ1-2; 9 nucleotides match TRBD1. The V segment lost 3 bases and the J segment 13 bases; nucleotides outside the gene matches: 18. Germline V lookup: CDR1 MDHEN, CDR2 SYDVKM. There are 16 residues in the CDR3. The CDR3 DNA sequence: TGTGCCAGCAGTTTGGTACAGGGGGCGCAATTCGGGTCTTTCACCTTC. Protein product: CASSLVQGAQFGSFTF.

This rearrangement joins TRBV6-1 to TRBJ1-1, with D unresolved. Germline V gives CDR1 MNHNS, CDR2 SASEGT. Deletions cut 4 bases from V and 4 bases from J, with 10 bases between. This CDR3 is 13 amino acids long. DNA of the CDR3: TGTGCCAGCAGTGGAATCAGGTCCACTGAAGCTTTCTTT. Protein product: CASSGIRSTEAFF.

This clone has just one count. The rearrangement joins TRBV18 to TRBJ1-2, with D unresolved. The V and J ends lost 5 bases and 3 bases respectively, with 10 bases between them. The CDR3 extends over 13 amino acids. Germline V CDR1 and CDR2: KGHSH, LQKENI. This CDR3 is CASSEGEHYGYTF. CDR3 nucleotide sequence: TGTGCCAGCTCAGAAGGCGAGCACTATGGCTACACCTTC.

The chain combines TRBV27 with TRBJ2-1, with 9 bases lining up with TRBD2. Germline V gives CDR1 MNHEY, CDR2 SMNVEV (reference sequence). The V and J ends lost 0 bases and 7 bases, in that order; junction bases with no gene match: 4. This CDR3 is built from 15 residues. The CDR3 is CASSLSGLALNEQFF. For the CDR3, the DNA is TGTGCCAGCAGTTTATCGGGACTAGCTTTAAATGAGCAGTTCTTC.

This chain connects TRBV5-4 to TRBJ2-4, with D perhaps TRBD2 (5 bases). The CDR3 is 13 residues long. The ends were cut back, 4 bases at V and 6 bases at J, with 11 bases in the middle. Germline CDR1 SGHNT, CDR2 YYREEE (reference sequence). The CDR3 region is CASSTAGVNIQYF. The CDR3 region has the DNA TGTGCCAGCAGCACGGCCGGGGTAAACATTCAGTACTTC.